Below, one T cell receptor beta chain is given with its context. The antigen is undetermined. Germline-derived CDR1 and CDR2 are SQVTM and ANQGSEA. The CDR3 covers 14 residues. With 6 bases removed from V and 0 bases from J, the gap between germline ends came to 14 bases. The data were obtained in a study of T cell responses to AZD1222 COVID-19 vaccine. Whole-study findings and limits: Spike regions recognized by vaccine-associated CD4 TCRs spanned the protein, led by 160-218 and 743-854.

Profiling relied on immunoSEQ multiplex PCR, and the TCRdb table lists in-frame clones only, not all of them. The table shows around 84,000 clones, with approximately 83% occurring only once. Source: peripheral blood, taken 28 days after the second AZD1222 dose. This receptor was obtained from an adult who received the AZD1222 COVID-19 vaccine. The chain has TRBV29-1 and TRBJ1-1; D is possibly TRBD1 (6 bases). The CDR3: CSVAGGRVNTEAFF. For the CDR3, the DNA is TGCAGCGTCGCGGGGGGCAGGGTGAACACTGAAGCTTTCTTT.